This T cell receptor (beta chain) was retrieved from a study of CD8+ T cells in alopecia areata. Study conclusions and caveats: Researchers report lesional scalp, most notably alopecia totalis/universalis, outstripped normal scalp in clonality. Clarity of TCR sharing across patients fell short of that in mice, possibly HLA-related. Normal skin's resident alphabeta T cells are sequenced alongside lesional scalp T cells.

Following extraction, RNA underwent reverse transcription to cDNA, which served as the sequencing template. Profiled with immunoSEQ multiplex PCR; TCRdb holds only in-frame clones, not every one. The table shows hundreds of thousands of clones, with around 62% occurring only once. With respect to this clone: Its antigen is not identified. Sequence at one end of the junction differs from germline and may be a read error.

Alopecia areata patients provided lesional scalp punch biopsies and peripheral blood. The CDR3 consists of 15 residues. Germline V gene data show CDR1 as SSHAT and CDR2 as FNYEAQ (reference sequence). This clonotype was sampled from a human donor with alopecia areata. The chain recombines TRBV7-7 with TRBJ2-5; 8 bases are shared with TRBD2. The specimen was CD4+ T cells sorted from blood, collected at week 0. Here the CDR3 DNA reads TGTGCTAGCAGCTACGGGGACGGGAGGGCCGAGACCCAGTACTTC. Its translation is CASSYGDGRAETQYF.